This T cell receptor (beta chain) was sequenced in a study of cytomegalovirus exposure and HLA in healthy donors. Notes on the study in general: Information on immune exposure was restricted to one variable (CMV serostatus).

Primers for the PCR totalled 60 Vbeta and 13 Jbeta. Repertoires were generated with immunoSEQ multiplex PCR, while TCRdb's copy carries only in-frame clones and drops some. The table lists about 110,000 clones, under 85% of them singletons. To note about this clone: Its antigen remains unidentified.

This CDR3 comprises 14 residues. V was pared by 1 base and J by 6 bases, with 4 bases of the junction left unmatched. CDR1 and CDR2 (germline): LGHNA, YNFKEQ. This TCR came from a man aged 35 to 55 in good health and CMV-seronegative. This sequence joins TRBV4-2 and TRBJ2-7; 9 bases fit TRBD1. Sequenced material: PBMCs. CDR3 protein: CASSQGGTGSEQYF. CDR3 sequence (DNA): TGTGCCAGCAGCCAAGGGGGGACAGGGTCCGAGCAGTACTTC.